These 6 T cell receptor beta chains were all obtained from the same sample, sequenced in a study of cytomegalovirus exposure and HLA in healthy donors (dated by TCRdb to the late 2010s). Receptors were amplified or captured by the immunoSEQ multiplex PCR assay. The source is immuneACCESS, and TCRdb retained only in-frame sequences with V and J called. Part of the clones is not carried over; for the studies checked, unresolved V genes explain less than half of this, and the remainder is unexplained. The sample table lists 110,000 or so clones, about 84% of them with a count of one. About 5.3% of the sample belongs to the ten largest clones. The sequenced sample was PBMCs. These receptor sequences come from a young man in good health and CMV-seronegative.

This chain uses TRBV7-2 with TRBJ1-5; maybe TRBD1 (5 bases). Per the germline V gene, CDR1 is SGHTA and CDR2 is FQGNSA. Trimming cost V 5 bases and J 2 bases, with 7 bases left between them. The CDR3 sequence is 13 residues long. CDR3 loop: CASSIRGNQPQHF. The CDR3 nucleotides read TGTGCCAGCAGCATCAGGGGCAATCAGCCCCAGCATTTT.

The genes are TRBV5-4 and TRBJ2-5; D is perhaps TRBD2 (5 bases). The V gene's germline CDR1 is SGHNT and CDR2 YYREEE (reference sequence). Trimming cost V 1 base and J 3 bases, with 10 bases left between them. CDR3 length: 14 residues. In DNA form, the CDR3 reads TGTGCCAGCAGCTTGATTTCCGGGGAAGAGACCCAGTACTTC. It specifies CASSLISGEETQYF.

The genes are TRBV7-6 and TRBJ2-1, with no clear D. CDR3 size: 18 residues. The germline V and J ends were trimmed by 1 base and 0 bases, with 16 bases remaining between them. Germline V lookup: CDR1 SGHVS, CDR2 FNYEAQ. The CDR3 loop reads CASSLVDEFSSSYNEQFF. CDR3 bases: TGTGCCAGCAGCTTAGTTGACGAGTTTAGCAGCTCCTACAATGAGCAGTTCTTC.

A few counts support this clone. The chain uses TRBV27 and TRBJ2-7; 9 positions match TRBD2. Germline V gene lookup returns CDR1 MNHEY and CDR2 SMNVEV (reference sequence). With 6 bases clipped from V and 3 bases from J, the junction kept 9 bases outside the gene matches. This CDR3 is built from 15 residues. CDR3 sequence reads: CASRRSGSQLYEQYF. CDR3 nucleotides: TGTGCCAGCAGACGTAGCGGGAGCCAGCTCTACGAGCAGTACTTC.

In its sample, this clone was seen once. The CDR3 reads CASSQGGYGWPQHF. DNA for the CDR3: TGTGCCAGCAGCCAGGGAGGGTACGGTTGGCCCCAGCATTTT. The rearrangement links TRBV7-2 to TRBJ1-5; a weak D match, TRBD1 (5 bases). This CDR3 has 14 amino acids. Germline CDR1 reads SGHTA; CDR2 reads FQGNSA. V lost 5 bases to trimming and J lost 9 bases, with 17 bases between them.

This chain uses TRBV7-9 with TRBJ1-1; a weak D match, TRBD1 (6 bases). The CDR3 spans 15 residues. Germline-derived CDR1 and CDR2 are SEHNR and FQNEAQ (reference sequence). The ends were cut back, 6 bases at V and 1 base at J, with 15 bases in the middle. The CDR3 loop reads CASREIGRGNTEAFF. The CDR3, as DNA: TGTGCCAGCAGGGAAATCGGCAGGGGGAACACTGAAGCTTTCTTT.